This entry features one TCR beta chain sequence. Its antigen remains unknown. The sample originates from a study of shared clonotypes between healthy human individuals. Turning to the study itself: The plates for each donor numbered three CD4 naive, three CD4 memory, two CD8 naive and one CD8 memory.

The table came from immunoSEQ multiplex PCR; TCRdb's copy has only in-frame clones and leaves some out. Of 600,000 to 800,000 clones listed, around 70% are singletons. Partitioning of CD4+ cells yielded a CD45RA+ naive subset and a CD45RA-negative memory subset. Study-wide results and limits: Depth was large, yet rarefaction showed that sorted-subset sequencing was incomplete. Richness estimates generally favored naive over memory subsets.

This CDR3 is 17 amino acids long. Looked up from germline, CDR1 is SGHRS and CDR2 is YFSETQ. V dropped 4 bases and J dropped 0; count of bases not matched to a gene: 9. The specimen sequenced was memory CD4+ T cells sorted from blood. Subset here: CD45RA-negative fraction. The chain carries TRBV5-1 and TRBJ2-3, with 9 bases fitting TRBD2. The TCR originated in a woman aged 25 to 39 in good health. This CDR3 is CASSPRGLAGSTDTQYF. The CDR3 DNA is TGCGCCAGCAGCCCACGGGGGCTAGCGGGAAGCACAGATACGCAGTATTTT.